Below, 28 T cell receptor beta chains from the same sample are listed, as sequenced in a study of cytomegalovirus exposure and HLA in healthy donors. The PCR made use of 60 Vbeta and 13 Jbeta primers. Only in-frame clones appear in the TCRdb table, and some are missing; sequencing was by immunoSEQ multiplex PCR. The sample yields roughly 33,000 clones, 80% seen once. Sequenced input: PBMCs. The receptors derive from a male donor in good health and CMV-seronegative.

This sequence joins TRBV19 and TRBJ2-7, with 7 bases lining up with TRBD1. Unmatched junction bases numbered 7, after V lost 4 bases and J lost 4 bases. The CDR3 has 14 residues. Per germline, CDR1 LNHDA and CDR2 SQIVND (reference sequence). The CDR3 DNA reads as TGTGCCAGTAGTAGGGAGACAGGGTCATACGAGCAGTACTTC. Translated, it gives CASSRETGSYEQYF.

The V and J genes are TRBV5-6 and TRBJ2-7; no clear D. Germline V gene lookup returns CDR1 SGHDT and CDR2 YYEEEE. There are 14 residues in the CDR3. Trimming pared 0 bases from V and 0 bases from J, leaving 7 bases between. The CDR3, as DNA: TGTGCCAGCAGCTTGGACTGGTCCTCCTACGAGCAGTACTTC. Its translation: CASSLDWSSYEQYF.

The rearrangement links TRBV5-1 to TRBJ1-4; TRBD1 might be the D (6 bases). The germline V and J ends were trimmed by 2 bases and 5 bases, with 10 bases remaining between them. CDR3 length equals 14 residues. The germline gives CDR1 SGHRS, CDR2 YFSETQ. The CDR3 nucleotides are TGCGCCAGCAGCTTACAGGGAAACAATGAAAAACTGTTTTTT. Amino acid sequence: CASSLQGNNEKLFF.

The chain joins TRBV4-3 to TRBJ2-1; 10 bases line up with TRBD2. The CDR3 is made up of 16 amino acids. CDR1 LGHNA and CDR2 YSLEER come from the germline V gene. V shed 4 bases, J shed 6 bases, and the junction held 9 bases outside the gene matches. The CDR3 sequence: CASSRTRGTSANEQFF. The DNA for the CDR3 is TGCGCCAGCAGCCGAACGAGGGGGACTAGCGCCAATGAGCAGTTCTTC.

The rearrangement links TRBV25-1 to TRBJ2-2; TRBD1 matches 7 bases. The trim removed 3 bases at V and 2 bases at J, leaving 12 bases unmatched. CDR1 and CDR2 (germline): MGHDK, SYGVNS. There are 18 residues in the CDR3. The CDR3 spells CASSDPKLGTVNTGELFF. The CDR3 DNA reads TGTGCCAGCAGTGACCCTAAACTCGGGACAGTAAACACCGGGGAGCTGTTTTTT.

The V call is TRBV11-2, the J call TRBJ2-3; D unclear. The CDR3 consists of 15 residues. Germline V gene data show CDR1 as SGHAT and CDR2 as FQNNGV. The V end lost 7 bases, the J end lost 1 base, and 15 bases lay between the germline ends. Here the CDR3 reads CASTIVGGGTDTQYF. The CDR3 bases are TGTGCCAGCACTATAGTTGGCGGAGGCACAGATACGCAGTATTTT.

This clone was recorded once. The chain employs TRBV15 and TRBJ1-5, with a tentative D call TRBD1 (5 bases). V was shortened by 0 bases and J by 7 bases, with 13 bases between the two germline ends. The CDR3 is 15 residues long. Germline V gene data show CDR1 as LNHNV and CDR2 as YYDKDF (reference sequence). The CDR3 nucleotides read TGTGCCACCAGCAGAGATCAACAGTCAGGGCAGCCCCAGCATTTT. Its protein is CATSRDQQSGQPQHF.

The chain joins TRBV30 to TRBJ1-1; 7 nucleotides agree with TRBD1. The V gene end was trimmed by 2 bases and the J gene end by 0 bases; junction bases not matched to a gene: 3. Germline loops: CDR1 GTSNPN, CDR2 SVGIG (reference sequence). The CDR3 has 14 amino acids. CDR3 coding DNA: TGTGCCTGGAGTTCCGGGACAGTGAACACTGAAGCTTTCTTT. Its protein is CAWSSGTVNTEAFF.

Comment on this clone: One junction end disagrees with the germline gene, perhaps due to a read error. This rearrangement joins TRBV7-7 to TRBJ2-7, with D maybe TRBD1 (6 bases). The CDR3 has 13 amino acids. In germline, CDR1 is SSHAT, CDR2 FNYEAQ (reference sequence). The CDR3 DNA sequence: TGTGCTAGCAGCTTATCGACAGGTTACGAGCAGTACTTC. It is translated as CASSLSTGYEQYF. Together with reference TRBV7-7 and TRBJ2-7, the CDR3 gives the full variable domain: GAGVSQSPRYKVTKRGQDVTLRCDPISSHATLYWYQQALGQGPEFLTYFNYEAQPDKSGLPSDRFSAERPEGSISTLTIQRTEQRDSAMYRCASSLSTGYEQYFGPGTRLTVT.

The chain joins TRBV6-6 to TRBJ2-7; D might be TRBD1 (6 bases). Germline-derived CDR1 and CDR2 are MNHNY and SVGAGI (reference sequence). The V gene lost 5 bases and the J gene lost 2 bases, with 13 bases spanning the gap. The CDR3 runs to 14 residues. This CDR3 reads CASSARGQTYEQYF. CDR3 coding DNA: TGTGCCAGCAGTGCTCGTGGACAGACCTACGAGCAGTACTTC.

The V call is TRBV28, the J call TRBJ1-5, with a possible D match to TRBD1 (5 bases). CDR1 is MDHEN and CDR2 is SYDVKM in the germline V gene. The CDR3 has 12 residues. Trimming shortened V by 5 bases and J by 9 bases, and 11 bases separated the two germline ends. In nucleotides, the CDR3 is TGTGCCAGCAGTGCCGGGGGAGGGCCCCAGCATTTT. Protein sequence: CASSAGGGPQHF.

J is TRBJ1-2 and V is TRBV6-6; D uncertain. The V and J ends lost 4 bases and 0 bases respectively, with 9 bases between them. The CDR3 length is 14 residues. Per germline, CDR1 MNHNY and CDR2 SVGAGI (reference sequence). The CDR3 sequence: CASSFAGPNYGYTF. CDR3 sequence (DNA): TGTGCCAGCAGTTTCGCGGGTCCTAACTATGGCTACACCTTC.

This clone appeared once. V gene TRBV15 combines with J gene TRBJ2-7; D call uncertain. Germline V lookup: CDR1 LNHNV, CDR2 YYDKDF (reference sequence). The CDR3 runs 16 residues. Trimming left V 0 bases short and J 2 bases short, with 14 bases between. The CDR3 loop is CATSRDSPPRPYEQYF. DNA of the CDR3: TGTGCCACCAGCAGAGATAGCCCGCCCCGACCCTACGAGCAGTACTTC. The full variable domain, its missing parts supplied by reference TRBV15 and TRBJ2-7, is DAMVIQNPRYQVTQFGKPVTLSCSQTLNHNVMYWYQQKSSQAPKLLFHYYDKDFNNEADTPDNFQSRRPNTSFCFLDIRSPGLGDTAMYLCATSRDSPPRPYEQYFGPGTRLTVT.

This clone appeared once. The V and J genes are TRBV18 and TRBJ1-5, with 12 bases that match TRBD1. V was pared by 2 bases and J by 2 bases, with 4 bases of the junction left unmatched. This CDR3 has 17 residues. The germline CDR1 and CDR2 sequences are KGHSH and LQKENI. The CDR3 sequence: CASSPGTGGAGNQPQHF. CDR3 DNA sequence: TGTGCCAGCTCACCAGGGACAGGGGGCGCGGGCAATCAGCCCCAGCATTTT.

This rearrangement joins TRBV9 to TRBJ2-1; tentatively, D is TRBD2 (6 bases). The CDR3 runs 13 residues. Germline assignment: CDR1 SGDLS and CDR2 YYNGEE. Trimming pared 0 bases from V and 9 bases from J, leaving 10 bases between. The CDR3 region is CASSVVLGGEQFF. The DNA of the CDR3 is TGTGCCAGCAGCGTAGTCCTCGGGGGTGAGCAGTTCTTC.

The chain combines TRBV30 with TRBJ2-6; 8 bases are shared with TRBD1. The CDR3 is 13 residues long. J gave up 7 bases and V 7 bases, and 6 bases lay outside the gene matches. CDR1 and CDR2 (germline): GTSNPN, SVGIG (reference sequence). Here the CDR3 reads CASAGGIANVLTF. The CDR3 DNA reads TGTGCCTCGGCAGGGGGCATAGCCAACGTCCTGACTTTC.

V usage is TRBV9 and J usage is TRBJ2-7, with TRBD1 as a possible D gene (7 bases). Germline V gene sequence: CDR1 SGDLS, CDR2 YYNGEE. The CDR3 contains 15 residues. V was pared by 1 base and J by 0 bases, with 11 bases between. This CDR3 is CASSVQGGPSYEQYF. CDR3 DNA: TGTGCCAGCAGCGTACAGGGGGGACCCTCCTACGAGCAGTACTTC.

The chain carries TRBV5-1 and TRBJ1-1, with 8 bases lining up with TRBD1. Germline CDR1 reads SGHRS; CDR2 reads YFSETQ. The CDR3 sequence is 16 residues long. Unmatched junction bases numbered 17, after V lost 2 bases and J lost 11 bases. The CDR3 DNA is TGCGCCAGCAGCTTTAAAGCTGGACAGGGAGGGTTAGGGGCTTTCTTT. Residues: CASSFKAGQGGLGAFF.

The chain has TRBV5-6 and TRBJ1-4; D perhaps matches TRBD1 (5 bases). Germline CDR1 is SGHDT and CDR2 is YYEEEE. The CDR3 extends over 14 amino acids. Trimming pared 2 bases from V and 3 bases from J, leaving 8 bases between. The CDR3 nucleotides read TGTGCCAGCAGCTTCAGGGCTCCTAATGAAAAACTGTTTTTT. It is translated as CASSFRAPNEKLFF. The complete variable domain, with remaining parts taken from reference TRBV5-6 and TRBJ1-4, reads DAGVTQSPTHLIKTRGQQVTLRCSPKSGHDTVSWYQQALGQGPQFIFQYYEEEERQRGNFPDRFSGHQFPNYSSELNVNALLLGDSALYLCASSFRAPNEKLFFGSGTQLSVL.

The chain carries TRBV19 and TRBJ2-7, with D perhaps matching TRBD1 (6 bases). The V end was cut by 6 bases, the J end by 0 bases, with 12 bases between. The germline V gene encodes CDR1 LNHDA and CDR2 SQIVND (reference sequence). This CDR3 comprises 14 residues. DNA of the CDR3: TGTGCCAGTAGCTCCGGGGACAACTCCTACGAGCAGTACTTC. Its translation: CASSSGDNSYEQYF.

The chain links TRBV4-1 to TRBJ2-7, with TRBD1 identical over 7 bases. The ends lost 1 base at V and 2 bases at J; junction bases unmatched: 2. This CDR3 contains 14 residues. Germline V lookup: CDR1 MGHRA, CDR2 YSYEKL. DNA of the CDR3: TGCGCCAGCAGCCAAGGACAGGGCACCTACGAGCAGTACTTC. It codes for CASSQGQGTYEQYF.

The gene calls are TRBV6-1 and TRBJ1-3; the D is unclear. The germline CDR1 and CDR2 sequences are MNHNS and SASEGT. Trimming stripped 8 bases from V and 2 bases from J, with 10 bases between. This CDR3 is 13 amino acids long. CDR3 in DNA: TGTGCCAGCGATTTCGGGACTGGAAACACCATATATTTT. Its translation is CASDFGTGNTIYF.

The chain recombines TRBV6-5 with TRBJ1-5; TRBD1 is a possible D gene (6 bases). This CDR3 comprises 13 residues. Germline V CDR1 and CDR2: MNHEY, SVGAGI. Trimming removed 10 bases at V and 1 base at J, with 11 bases between. The chain's CDR3 is CATGGTSNQPQHF. For the CDR3, the DNA is TGTGCCACCGGGGGGACAAGCAATCAGCCCCAGCATTTT.

This clone appeared a few times. The chain has TRBV2 and TRBJ1-6, with TRBD1 identical over 7 bases. The CDR3 extends over 19 amino acids. V lost 6 bases and J lost 1; bases outside the gene matches: 15. Germline V gives CDR1 SNHLY, CDR2 FYNNEI. CDR3 residues: CASRGGHWDADSYNSPLHF. The CDR3 nucleotides read TGTGCCAGCAGAGGGGGCCACTGGGACGCGGATTCCTATAATTCACCCCTCCACTTT.

This chain uses TRBV27 with TRBJ1-5; D is possibly TRBD1 (5 bases). Germline V gene lookup returns CDR1 MNHEY and CDR2 SMNVEV (reference sequence). CDR3 length equals 15 residues. Trimming stripped 0 bases from V and 2 bases from J, with 8 bases between. The CDR3 loop is CASSLSATGNQPQHF. CDR3 bases: TGTGCCAGCAGTTTATCGGCGACAGGCAATCAGCCCCAGCATTTT.

This chain links TRBV6-5 with TRBJ2-7, with TRBD1 matching 8 bases. The V and J ends lost 0 bases and 5 bases, in that order; junction bases with no gene match: 6. Germline assignment: CDR1 MNHEY and CDR2 SVGAGI. This CDR3 has 15 residues. In DNA, the CDR3 is TGTGCCAGCAGTTACTCAGGACAGGGCTACAACGAGCAGTACTTC. Encoded protein: CASSYSGQGYNEQYF.

With regard to this clone: Sequence at one end of the junction differs from germline and may be a read error. This chain uses TRBV4-1 with TRBJ2-3; 8 nucleotides line up with TRBD2. Looked up from germline, CDR1 is MGHRA and CDR2 is YSYEKL. The CDR3 length is 18 residues. The CDR3: CASSQFPTSGGDTGTQYF. CDR3 DNA: TGCGCCAGCAGCCAATTCCCTACTAGCGGAGGGGACACAGGTACGCAGTATTTT.

V gene TRBV7-9 combines with J gene TRBJ2-3, with D tentatively TRBD2 (5 bases). V was clipped by 6 bases and J by 5 bases, with 18 bases between them. Germline V gives CDR1 SEHNR, CDR2 FQNEAQ (reference sequence). CDR3 length: 15 amino acids. The CDR3 coding sequence is TGTGCCAGCAGTAGTAATCGCGGGCAGGTAGATACGCAGTATTTT. Translating gives CASSSNRGQVDTQYF. The full variable domain, completed using reference TRBV7-9 and TRBJ2-3, is DTGVSQNPRHKITKRGQNVTFRCDPISEHNRLYWYRQTLGQGPEFLTYFQNEAQLEKSRLLSDRFSAERPKGSFSTLEIQRTEQGDSAMYLCASSSNRGQVDTQYFGPGTRLTVL.